The 10 T cell receptor beta chains presented below share a single source sample, sequenced in a study of CD8 T cells in Susac syndrome. After extraction with the RNeasy kit, about 0.5 to 1 ug of the RNA was reverse transcribed using random hexamers. TCRdb reprocessed the immunoSEQ multiplex PCR reads with MiXCR, giving one entry per CDR3 protein. The sample holds under 200,000 distinct CDR3 sequences, 90% to 95% seen once. The sample was CD4+ T cells from PBMCs. The receptors stem from a human donor with Susac syndrome.

The V and J genes are TRBV18 and TRBJ2-5; D is possibly TRBD2 (5 bases). Trimming took off 4 bases at V and 6 bases at J, with 9 bases between the two ends. The CDR3 length is 12 residues. In germline, CDR1 is KGHSH, CDR2 LQKENI. CDR3 loop: CASSRERQTQYF. Here the CDR3 DNA reads TGTGCCAGCTCACGGGAGCGACAGACCCAGTACTTC.

This clonotype came up once. This rearrangement joins TRBV29-1 to TRBJ1-2; the match to TRBD1 covers 11 bases. CDR1 is SQVTM and CDR2 is ANQGSEA in the germline V gene. The CDR3 has 14 amino acids. The ends lost 2 bases at V and 8 bases at J; junction bases unmatched: 7. The CDR3 DNA follows: TGCAGCGTTGAAAGGGGACAGGGGGGAAAAGGCTACACCTTC. It encodes CSVERGQGGKGYTF.

V is TRBV20-1 and J is TRBJ1-5; TRBD1 agrees at 7 bases. In germline, CDR1 is DFQATT, CDR2 SNEGSKA (reference sequence). Trimming cost V 5 bases and J 2 bases; bases outside gene matches: 6. CDR3 length: 14 residues. CDR3 bases: TGCAGTGCTTCGACAGGGACTGGCAATCAGCCCCAGCATTTT. The encoded protein is CSASTGTGNQPQHF.

CDR3 nucleotides: TGTGCCAGCAGTGCCCGGGTAGCGGGGGCGGACACCGGGGAGCTGTTTTTT. Protein sequence: CASSARVAGADTGELFF. The gene calls are TRBV25-1 and TRBJ2-2, with 9 bases lining up with TRBD2. CDR3 length equals 17 residues. Looked up from germline, CDR1 is MGHDK and CDR2 is SYGVNS. J lost 3 bases, V lost 4 bases, and 9 bases had no gene match.

The CDR3 sequence: CASSYTPTPNYGYTF. The CDR3 DNA follows: TGTGCCAGCAGTTACACCCCCACCCCCAACTATGGCTACACCTTC. The chain has TRBV6-5 and TRBJ1-2, with D unresolved. Germline V CDR1 and CDR2: MNHEY, SVGAGI. The V gene lost 2 bases and the J gene lost 2 bases, with 12 bases spanning the gap. There are 15 residues in the CDR3.

This chain connects TRBV9 to TRBJ1-1; a weak D match, TRBD1 (6 bases). The CDR3 has 14 residues. CDR1 and CDR2 from the germline V gene are SGDLS and YYNGEE. The germline V and J ends were trimmed by 0 bases and 5 bases, with 11 bases remaining between them. The CDR3 reads CASSVEGGKTEAFF. For the CDR3, the DNA is TGTGCCAGCAGCGTAGAGGGGGGGAAGACTGAAGCTTTCTTT.

The chain is built from TRBV25-1 and TRBJ2-7; TRBD1 matches at 7 bases. V lost 7 bases, J lost 3 bases, and 21 bases stayed unmatched. The CDR3 contains 18 residues. Germline V lookup: CDR1 MGHDK, CDR2 SYGVNS. The CDR3 DNA reads as TGTGCCAGCACCCGAACCGGGACAGACTCTACGCCAATCTACGAGCAGTACTTC. It is translated as CASTRTGTDSTPIYEQYF.

The rearrangement joins TRBV4-1 to TRBJ2-5, with D maybe TRBD1 (6 bases). Germline V CDR1 and CDR2: MGHRA, YSYEKL. The V end lost 0 bases, the J end lost 5 bases, and 13 bases lay between the germline ends. The CDR3 spans 15 residues. CDR3 sequence reads: CASSQEGGSTETQYF. CDR3 coding DNA: TGCGCCAGCAGCCAAGAAGGGGGTAGTACGGAGACCCAGTACTTC.

The chain couples TRBV29-1 to TRBJ1-1; 7 nucleotides agree with TRBD1. Germline V gene lookup returns CDR1 SQVTM and CDR2 ANQGSEA. J was trimmed by 10 bases and V by 7 bases; bases with no gene match: 12. This CDR3 spans 12 amino acids. The chain's CDR3 is CSGGEGAVGAFF. CDR3 coding DNA: TGCAGCGGCGGGGAGGGGGCAGTGGGAGCTTTCTTT.

This chain connects TRBV9 to TRBJ2-1; TRBD2 matches 9 bases. V shed 0 bases and J 6 bases; nucleotides not matched to a gene: 7. CDR3 length: 16 amino acids. CDR1 is SGDLS, CDR2 YYNGEE, per germline. The CDR3, as DNA: TGTGCCAGCAGCGTAGGTGCTAGCGGGGTTACCAATGAGCAGTTCTTC. Its protein product is CASSVGASGVTNEQFF.